A selection of T cell receptor beta chains follows, all from one sample in a study of CD4 T cells in relation to SARS-CoV-2 and coronaviruses. For these TCRs, the target antigens are not known. The method was immunoSEQ multiplex PCR; TCRdb's version includes in-frame clones alone and lacks a portion of them. Of over 10,000 clones in the sample, more than 75% were seen once. The source material was CD4+ T cells from PBMCs, cultured in vitro. These receptor sequences come from a human donor in good health. Both conserved end residues are part of each CDR3. The D gene is left open where the match is weak. The size of a clone is reported for some rows only, either as once, few or many, or as a class for expanded clones.

>TRBD1|TRBV5-6|TRBJ1-6|-
TGTGCCAGCAGCTTGGGGACAGGGCTATATAATTCACCCCTCCACTTT
CASSLGTGLYNSPLHF
>TRBD2|TRBV7-2|TRBJ2-7|-
TGTGCCAGCAGCTTTCCTCTAGCGGGAGACCCTTACGAGCAGTACTTC
CASSFPLAGDPYEQYF
>-|TRBV6-6|TRBJ2-2|-
TGTGCCAGCGTTGGGGGGGCAGACACCGGGGAGCTGTTTTTT
CASVGGADTGELFF
>-|TRBV7-9|TRBJ2-7|few
TGTGCCAGCAGCTCGGGCCGCTACGAGCAGTACTTC
CASSSGRYEQYF
>TRBD1|TRBV6-5|TRBJ2-7|-
TGTGCCAGCAGGGTTTTGGACAGGAGCTATGAGCAGTACTTC
CASRVLDRSYEQYF
>TRBD2|TRBV4-3|TRBJ2-1|-
TGCGCCAGCAGCCAAGTCTTGACGGGACCGGGACTAGGGTTCAATGAGCAGTTCTTC
CASSQVLTGPGLGFNEQFF
>TRBD1|TRBV10-3|TRBJ1-2|-
TGTGCCATCAGCGGGATTCGACAGGGTGGTGGCTACACCTTC
CAISGIRQGGGYTF
>TRBD2|TRBV7-2|TRBJ2-1|medium-sized
TGTGCCAGCAGCCAATCTAAAGCGGGAGCGGTTGAGCAGTTCTTC
CASSQSKAGAVEQFF
>-|TRBV11-3|TRBJ1-1|-
TGTGCCATTACGCCAGGCTGCACTGAAGCTTTCTTT
CAITPGCTEAFF
>TRBD1|TRBV12-5|TRBJ1-2|-
TGTGCTAGTGGGGACGAAACAGGGGGCTATATCACCGACCATTATGGCTACACCTTC
CASGDETGGYITDHYGYTF
>TRBD1|TRBV5-5|TRBJ1-3|-
TGTGCCAGCAGCCTTGGGACAGATGGAAACACCATATATTTT
CASSLGTDGNTIYF
>-|TRBV4-3|TRBJ2-3|-
TGCGCCAGCAGCCAAGATCCGTGGGGGACAGATACGCAGTATTTT
CASSQDPWGTDTQYF
>-|TRBV3-1/TRBV3-2|TRBJ1-4|-
TGTGCCAGCAGCCAACAGACTTCAACTAATGAAAAACTGTTTTTT
CASSQQTSTNEKLFF
>TRBD1|TRBV5-8|TRBJ2-3|-
TGTGCCAGCAGCTTCGACAGGGACGGCACAGATACGCAGTATTTT
CASSFDRDGTDTQYF
>TRBD1|TRBV5-6|TRBJ1-1|once
TGTGCCAGCAGCTTGGTCGGACCAGGGGGGGACTTACGAACTGAAGCTTTCTTT
CASSLVGPGGDLRTEAFF
>-|TRBV4-3|TRBJ1-1|few
TGCGCCAGCAGCCAAGACGGACAGAGGAACACTGAAGCTTTCTTT
CASSQDGQRNTEAFF
>-|TRBV11-2|TRBJ2-3|-
TGTGCCAGCAGCCGACTCGGGTCAGCGAGAACAGATACGCAGTATTTT
CASSRLGSARTDTQYF
>-|TRBV19|TRBJ1-3|-
TGTGCCAGTAAATCGGGACATCCCTCTGGAAACACCATATATTTT
CASKSGHPSGNTIYF
>-|TRBV30|TRBJ2-5|-
TGTGCCTGGAGCGAAAAAGAGACCCAGTACTTC
CAWSEKETQYF
>TRBD2|TRBV6-2/TRBV6-3|TRBJ2-5|-
TGTGCCAGCAGTTACTCGAGTAGCGGGAGTGAGACCCAGTACTTC
CASSYSSSGSETQYF
>-|TRBV6-2/TRBV6-3|TRBJ2-5|-
TGTGCCAGCAGTTACTCCCCGATTCAAGAGACCCAGTACTTC
CASSYSPIQETQYF
>-|TRBV10-3|TRBJ1-2|-
TGTGCCATCAGTGAGTGGACCGACTCTAACTATGGCTACACCTTC
CAISEWTDSNYGYTF
>-|TRBV9|TRBJ1-1|once
TGTGCCAGCAGCGTAGACGGCTGGACTGAAGCTTTCTTT
CASSVDGWTEAFF
>-|TRBV25-1|TRBJ2-2|-
TGTGCCAGCAGTGAGATGGGGGCCGGGGAGCTGTTTTTT
CASSEMGAGELFF
>-|TRBV7-9|TRBJ1-5|-
TGTGCCAGCAGCTCCGGGACCAATCAGCCCCAGCATTTT
CASSSGTNQPQHF
>-|TRBV9|TRBJ1-2|-
TGTGCCAGCAGCGTAGGGGCGGACAGAAACTATGGCTACACCTTC
CASSVGADRNYGYTF
>TRBD1|TRBV29-1|TRBJ1-3|-
TGCAGCGTGGAAACGACAGGGATTGGAAACACCATATATTTT
CSVETTGIGNTIYF
>-|TRBV3-1/TRBV3-2|TRBJ2-7|-
TGTGCCAGCAGCCTTGGGGGGTTCGCCTACGAGCAGTACTTC
CASSLGGFAYEQYF
>TRBD1|TRBV18|TRBJ1-2|-
TGTGCCAGCTCAGACGACAGGGGCGGCGACTATGGCTACACCTTC
CASSDDRGGDYGYTF
>TRBD2|TRBV7-2|TRBJ2-3|-
TGTGCCAGCAGCTTAGCTGGCGGGGGGGTTATAACAGATACGCAGTATTTT
CASSLAGGGVITDTQYF
>-|TRBV6-5|TRBJ2-5|-
TGTGCCAGCAGTCCTACAGGGGAGGTTAAAGAGACCCAGTACTTC
CASSPTGEVKETQYF
>-|TRBV28|TRBJ1-2|-
TGTGCCAGCAGGCGACAGGCGAACTATGGCTACACCTTC
CASRRQANYGYTF
>-|TRBV11-3|TRBJ2-5|-
TGTGCCAGCAGCTTAGATGGCAGAGAGACCCAGTACTTC
CASSLDGRETQYF
>TRBD2|TRBV4-3|TRBJ2-3|-
TGCGCCAGCAGCCCGCTGGGACTAGCGGGGGGCGGGGATACGCAGTATTTT
CASSPLGLAGGGDTQYF
>TRBD2|TRBV7-9|TRBJ2-7|-
TGTGCCAGCAGCGCCTTAGCGGGGGAACACCTTCCCTACGAGCAGTACTTC
CASSALAGEHLPYEQYF
>-|TRBV27|TRBJ2-2|-
TGTGCCAGCAGCCCGGGACGGATGACCGGGGAGCTGTTTTTT
CASSPGRMTGELFF
>TRBD1|TRBV5-1|TRBJ1-3|few
TGCGCCAGCAGCTGGCTCCTCTCGACAGGGGGCTCTGGAAACACCATATATTTT
CASSWLLSTGGSGNTIYF
>-|TRBV28|TRBJ1-6|once
TGTGCCAGCAGTCCCCCTAGTTTGCGTTCACCCCTCCACTTT
CASSPPSLRSPLHF
>-|TRBV21-1|TRBJ2-1|once
TGTGCCAGCAGCAAAGATGGGGGGTGGGGACCGTACAATGAGCAGTTCTTC
CASSKDGGWGPYNEQFF
>-|TRBV10-3|TRBJ2-3|-
TGTGCCATCAGTGAGTCGAACCGGGGGATGTCAGATACGCAGTATTTT
CAISESNRGMSDTQYF
>-|TRBV5-1|TRBJ2-2|-
TGCGCCAGCACCCCCTTGGGGGCGAACACCGGGGAGCTGTTTTTT
CASTPLGANTGELFF
>-|TRBV9|TRBJ2-1|few
TGTGCCAGCAGCGTACTCGGGGAGCTCAATGAGCAGTTCTTC
CASSVLGELNEQFF
>-|TRBV4-3|TRBJ1-1|few
TGCGCCAGCAGCCACCGCTTGGGGAACACTGAAGCTTTCTTT
CASSHRLGNTEAFF
>-|TRBV5-6|TRBJ1-5|few
TGTGCCAGCAGCCTCGGGATCGGGACGTATCAGCCCCAGCATTTT
CASSLGIGTYQPQHF
>TRBD1|TRBV30|TRBJ2-5|once
TGTGCCTGGAGAGCCCCAACATCGGGACAGCCAGACCACGGGACCCAGTACTTC
CAWRAPTSGQPDHGTQYF
>TRBD1|TRBV19|TRBJ2-2|-
TGTGCCAGTACCCTAGGTTTCGGGACAGGCCCCACCGGGGAGCTGTTTTTT
CASTLGFGTGPTGELFF
>TRBD2|TRBV7-2|TRBJ2-3|-
TGTGCCAGCAGCTTAGCCCGGACTAGCGGCATCTGGACAGATACGCAGTATTTT
CASSLARTSGIWTDTQYF
>TRBD1|TRBV6-2/TRBV6-3|TRBJ2-1|-
TGTGCCAGCAGTTATAGGGGGACAGGGGAAGGGGGAAGGAATGAGCAGTTCTTC
CASSYRGTGEGGRNEQFF
>TRBD2|TRBV19|TRBJ2-3|-
TGTGCCAGTAGTATAGTGGGACTAGTAGTCCACACAGATACGCAGTATTTT
CASSIVGLVVHTDTQYF
>-|TRBV3-1/TRBV3-2|TRBJ2-2|few
TGTGCCAGCAGCCAAGATCAAGCAGGGGCCCGCACCGGGGAGCTGTTTTTT
CASSQDQAGARTGELFF
>-|TRBV2|TRBJ1-2|once
TGTGCCAGCAGGAAGGGGGACGGCGCATGGACCTTC
CASRKGDGAWTF
>TRBD1|TRBV7-6|TRBJ2-7|-
TGTGCCAGCAGCCCCCGGACCGGGACAGGCAGCTCCTACGAGCAGTACTTC
CASSPRTGTGSSYEQYF
>TRBD2|TRBV6-2/TRBV6-3|TRBJ2-2|-
TGTGCCAGCAGTCCGTGGGGACTAGCGGGAACCGGGGAGCTGTTTTTT
CASSPWGLAGTGELFF